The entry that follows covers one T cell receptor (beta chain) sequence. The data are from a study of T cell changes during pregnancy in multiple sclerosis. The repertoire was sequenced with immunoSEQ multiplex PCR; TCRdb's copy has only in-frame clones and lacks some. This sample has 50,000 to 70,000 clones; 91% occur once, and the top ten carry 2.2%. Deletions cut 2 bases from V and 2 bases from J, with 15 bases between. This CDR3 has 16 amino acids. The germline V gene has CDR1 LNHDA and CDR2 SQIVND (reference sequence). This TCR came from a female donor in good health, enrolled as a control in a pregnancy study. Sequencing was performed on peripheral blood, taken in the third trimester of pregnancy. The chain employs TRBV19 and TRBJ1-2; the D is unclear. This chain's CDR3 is CASSIPRGERNYGYTF. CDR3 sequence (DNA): TGTGCCAGTAGTATACCCCGCGGGGAACGGAACTATGGCTACACCTTC.